The sequence of this TCR beta chain was determined in a study of molecular identifiers for immune sequencing clone quantification. The trim removed 0 bases at V and 5 bases at J, leaving 11 bases unmatched. The CDR3 is 16 amino acids. CDR1 and CDR2 (germline): SGHDT, YYEEEE. Findings and limits, study-wide: Effector cells had over 98% of their molecules in clones above 20 RNA copies, while naive cells had under 1%. The study reportedly detected spiked Jurkat TCR RNA from one cell among 1.1 million or so naive cells.

At least ten counts were recorded for this clonotype. Its cognate antigen is unknown. A single record per CDR3 protein comes from TCRdb applying MiXCR to the PCR reads. The sample lists around 89,000 distinct CDR3 sequences, roughly 19% occurring once. The sample taken for sequencing was naive CD8+ T cells from blood, with Jurkat cell RNA spiked in. As to subset: FACS-sorted CD8+CD4-CCR7+CD45RA+ naive T cells. V and J are TRBV5-6 and TRBJ2-7; 7 bases align to TRBD2. The receptor was derived from a human donor in good health. Some libraries in this study had Jurkat cell RNA spiked in. The CDR3 nucleotides read TGTGCCAGCAGCTTGGTGGGCGGGGGTAACCCTGACGAGCAGTACTTC. As protein: CASSLVGGGNPDEQYF.